This entry describes one T cell receptor beta chain. The target antigen is unknown. TCRdb's copy holds only in-frame clones and misses some; the assay was immunoSEQ multiplex PCR. The data contain 180,000 or so clones, roughly 86% of them singletons. The data were obtained in a study of cytomegalovirus exposure and HLA in healthy donors. Regarding the study as a whole: Researchers counted around 180 TCR beta chains as cytomegalovirus-associated.

The sample was PBMCs. The clonotype originates from a man younger than 45 in good health and CMV-seropositive.

The CDR3: CASSSPGQGVYF. In DNA, the CDR3 is TGTGCCAGCAGCTCGCCGGGACAGGGAGTTTATTTT. The chain employs TRBV7-9 and TRBJ2-3, with 9 positions matching TRBD1. CDR3 size: 12 residues. Germline V gives CDR1 SEHNR, CDR2 FQNEAQ (reference sequence). J was trimmed by 15 bases and V by 4 bases; bases with no gene match: 8.